Included here is one T cell receptor beta chain sequence, with context. Its specificity is unknown. Primed by a sample-barcoded 5' primer and a J-beta primer mix, a second PCR proceeded for roughly 6 to 12 cycles. TCRdb called the 5' RACE reads again in MiXCR, with one record for every CDR3 protein. The table records approximately 1.5 million distinct CDR3 sequences, less than 45% of them present only once. The data belong to a study of blood T cells in healthy people across ages. Broader study findings: Higher diversity and more naive CD4+ cells were features of long-lived donors, compared to aged donors. Possibly, changes in expanded clonotypes were confounded because donor CMV status was unknown.

Germline assignment: CDR1 KGHSH and CDR2 LQKENI. Trimming took 9 bases from V and 5 from J, leaving 19 bases between them. This CDR3 has 14 amino acids. The sample was blood. This chain joins TRBV18 and TRBJ1-1, with D unresolved. The TCR originated in a woman aged 18-29 years in good health. Here the CDR3 DNA reads TGTGCCAGACCATCGGCTGAGTGTCAGACTGAAGCTTTCTTT. It translates to CARPSAECQTEAFF.